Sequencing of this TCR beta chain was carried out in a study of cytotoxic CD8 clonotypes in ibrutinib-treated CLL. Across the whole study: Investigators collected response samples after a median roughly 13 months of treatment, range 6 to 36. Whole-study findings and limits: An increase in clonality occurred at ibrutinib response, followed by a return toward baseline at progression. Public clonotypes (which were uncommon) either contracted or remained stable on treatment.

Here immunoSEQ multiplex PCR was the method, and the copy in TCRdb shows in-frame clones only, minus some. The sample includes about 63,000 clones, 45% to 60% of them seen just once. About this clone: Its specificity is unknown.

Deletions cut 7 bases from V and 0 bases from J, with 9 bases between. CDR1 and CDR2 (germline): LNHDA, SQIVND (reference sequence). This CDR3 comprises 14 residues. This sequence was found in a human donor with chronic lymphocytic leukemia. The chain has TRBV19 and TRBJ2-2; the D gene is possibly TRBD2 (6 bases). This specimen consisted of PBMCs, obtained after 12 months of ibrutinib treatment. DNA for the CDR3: TGTGCCAGTATGAAGCGGGCGAACACCGGGGAGCTGTTTTTT. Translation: CASMKRANTGELFF.